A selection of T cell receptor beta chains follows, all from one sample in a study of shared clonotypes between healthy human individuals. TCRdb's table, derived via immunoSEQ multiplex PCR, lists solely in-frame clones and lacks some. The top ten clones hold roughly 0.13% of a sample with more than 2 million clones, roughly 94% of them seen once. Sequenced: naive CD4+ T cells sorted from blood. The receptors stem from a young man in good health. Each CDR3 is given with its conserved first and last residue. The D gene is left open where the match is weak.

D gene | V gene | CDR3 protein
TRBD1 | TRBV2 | CASSAVDRVQNSNQPQHF
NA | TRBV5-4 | CASSLDSNQPQHF
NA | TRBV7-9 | CASSPNTGTEAFF
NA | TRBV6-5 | CASSYAYGVNTEAFF
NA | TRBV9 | CASSEEGVRTGYTF
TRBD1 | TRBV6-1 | CASSLAGGHEQYF
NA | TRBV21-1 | CASSNRTSGAYEQYF
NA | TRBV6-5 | CASSRGDTQYF
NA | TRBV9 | CASSVVEGRPTDTQYF
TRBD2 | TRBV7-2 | CASSSSGRAPYEQYF